The source of this T cell receptor beta chain is a study of immune heterogeneity within non-small cell lung tumors. TCR beta CDR3 was amplified by multiplex PCR, first round around 10 cycles, 32 V and 13 J primers. TCRdb re-called the multiplex PCR reads with MiXCR, one entry per CDR3 protein. The table includes about 2,800 distinct CDR3 sequences, 55% detected once. Notes on the study in general: High-frequency clones unique to single sites coexisted with identical dominant CDR3 beta clonotypes that recurred across tumor sites within a patient.

Points on this clonotype: Antigen: not known.

Bulk tumor genomic DNA, roughly 540 ng per sample, was the template. Widely spaced biopsies, several per primary tumor, were obtained at surgery. Patients underwent curative surgery for untreated, newly diagnosed non-small cell lung cancer. This CDR3 is built from 14 residues. Trimming shortened V by 2 bases and J by 2 bases, and 9 bases separated the two germline ends. Germline values: CDR1 MNHEY, CDR2 SMNVEV (reference sequence). This TCR was sampled from a man aged 55-75 years with non-small cell lung cancer. The chain joins TRBV27 to TRBJ1-2, with TRBD1 as a possible D gene (6 bases). Sequences were obtained from lung tumor tissue. The CDR3 reads CASSLGTKNYGYTF. CDR3 nucleotide sequence: TGTGCCAGCAGTTTAGGGACAAAAAACTATGGCTACACCTTC.